This T cell receptor beta chain is from a study of T cell responses to AZD1222 COVID-19 vaccine. The method was immunoSEQ multiplex PCR; TCRdb's version includes in-frame clones alone and lacks a portion of them. The sample shows 120,000 or so clones, around 85% of them seen only once. The germline V gene encodes CDR1 GTSNPN and CDR2 SVGIG (reference sequence). V was pared by 3 bases and J by 6 bases, with 6 bases of the junction left unmatched. This CDR3 has 13 amino acids. The specimen was peripheral blood, collected on day 0 of AZD1222 vaccination. This sequence was found in an adult in good health. V and J are TRBV30 and TRBJ1-2; the match to TRBD1 covers 8 bases. The CDR3 is CAWRHQGAHGYTF. The CDR3 nucleotides read TGTGCCTGGAGACATCAGGGGGCGCATGGCTACACCTTC.